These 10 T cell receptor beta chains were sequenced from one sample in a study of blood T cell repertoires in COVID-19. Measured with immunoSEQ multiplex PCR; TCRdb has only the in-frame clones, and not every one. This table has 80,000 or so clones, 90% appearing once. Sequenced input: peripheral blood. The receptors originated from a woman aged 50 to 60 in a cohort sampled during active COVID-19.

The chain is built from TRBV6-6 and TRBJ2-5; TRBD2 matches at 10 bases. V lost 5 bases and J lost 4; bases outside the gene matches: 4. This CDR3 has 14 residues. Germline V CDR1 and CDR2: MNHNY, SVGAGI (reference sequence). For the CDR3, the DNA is TGTGCCAGCAGTCGGGGACTAGCGCGAGAGACCCAGTACTTC. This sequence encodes CASSRGLARETQYF.

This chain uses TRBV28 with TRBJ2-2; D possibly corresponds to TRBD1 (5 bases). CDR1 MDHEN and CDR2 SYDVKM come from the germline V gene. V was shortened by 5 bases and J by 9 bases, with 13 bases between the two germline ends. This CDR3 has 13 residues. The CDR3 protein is CASSPPRGRELFF. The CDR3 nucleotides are TGTGCCAGCAGTCCGCCAAGGGGCAGGGAGCTGTTTTTT.

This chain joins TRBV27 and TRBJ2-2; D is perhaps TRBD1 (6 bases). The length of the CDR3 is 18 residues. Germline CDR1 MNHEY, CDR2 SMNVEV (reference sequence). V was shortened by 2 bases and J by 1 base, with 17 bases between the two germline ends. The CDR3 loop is CASSLMVPRGGNTGELFF. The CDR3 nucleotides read TGTGCCAGCAGTTTAATGGTCCCTAGAGGGGGGAACACCGGGGAGCTGTTTTTT.

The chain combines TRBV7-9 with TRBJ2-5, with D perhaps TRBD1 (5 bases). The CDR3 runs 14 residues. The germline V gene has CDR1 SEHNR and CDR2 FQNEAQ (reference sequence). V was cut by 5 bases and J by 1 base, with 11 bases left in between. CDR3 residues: CASSPRAVQETQYF. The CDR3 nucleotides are TGTGCCAGCAGCCCCAGGGCAGTCCAAGAGACCCAGTACTTC.

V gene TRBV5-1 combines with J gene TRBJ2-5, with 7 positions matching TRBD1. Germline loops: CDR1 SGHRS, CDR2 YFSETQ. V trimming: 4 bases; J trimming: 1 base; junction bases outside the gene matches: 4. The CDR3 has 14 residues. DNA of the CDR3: TGCGCCAGCAGCGAGGGACAGCTCCAAGAGACCCAGTACTTC. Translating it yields CASSEGQLQETQYF.

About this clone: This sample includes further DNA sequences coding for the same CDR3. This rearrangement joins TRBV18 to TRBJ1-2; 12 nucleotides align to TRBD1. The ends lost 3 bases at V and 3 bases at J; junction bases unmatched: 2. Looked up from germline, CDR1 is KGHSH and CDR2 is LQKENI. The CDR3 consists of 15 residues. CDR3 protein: CASSPGQGADYGYTF. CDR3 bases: TGTGCCAGCTCACCGGGACAGGGGGCGGACTATGGCTACACCTTC.

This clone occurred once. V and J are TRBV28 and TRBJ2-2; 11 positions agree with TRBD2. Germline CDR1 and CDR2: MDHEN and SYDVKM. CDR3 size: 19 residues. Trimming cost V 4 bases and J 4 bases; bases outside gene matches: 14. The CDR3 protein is CASSSLSGLAASGTGELFF. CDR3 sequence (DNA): TGTGCCAGCAGTTCTCTTTCGGGACTAGCGGCTTCGGGCACCGGGGAGCTGTTTTTT.

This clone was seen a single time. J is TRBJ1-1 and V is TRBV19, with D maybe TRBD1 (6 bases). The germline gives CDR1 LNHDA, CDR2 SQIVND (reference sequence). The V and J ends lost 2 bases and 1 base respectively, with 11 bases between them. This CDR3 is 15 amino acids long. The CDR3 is CASSIPGVPNTEAFF. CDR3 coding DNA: TGTGCCAGTAGTATACCAGGGGTCCCGAACACTGAAGCTTTCTTT.

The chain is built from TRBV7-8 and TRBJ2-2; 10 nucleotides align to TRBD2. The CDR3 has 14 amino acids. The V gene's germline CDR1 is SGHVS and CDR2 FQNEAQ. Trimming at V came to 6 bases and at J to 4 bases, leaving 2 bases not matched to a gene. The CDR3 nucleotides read TGTGCCAGCAGACTAGCGGGACCCACCGGGGAGCTGTTTTTT. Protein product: CASRLAGPTGELFF.

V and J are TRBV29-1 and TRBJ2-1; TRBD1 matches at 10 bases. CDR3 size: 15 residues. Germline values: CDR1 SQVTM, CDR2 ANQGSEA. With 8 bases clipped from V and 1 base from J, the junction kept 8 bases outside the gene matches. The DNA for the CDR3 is TGCAGCTTTTTACCGGGACAGGGGTCCTACAATGAGCAGTTCTTC. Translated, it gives CSFLPGQGSYNEQFF.